The T cell receptor beta chain described here comes from a study of cytomegalovirus exposure and HLA in healthy donors. In the case of this clone: The target antigen is unknown.

V lost 5 bases, J lost 5 bases, and 10 bases stayed unmatched. CDR3 size: 16 residues. Per germline, CDR1 MDHEN and CDR2 SYDVKM. The PCR made use of 60 Vbeta and 13 Jbeta primers. This table comes from immunoSEQ multiplex PCR, and its TCRdb copy is limited to in-frame clones, with some not included. The table shows approximately 160,000 clones, with approximately 80% occurring only once. Study results and caveats: CMV serostatus was the only immune exposure information that was available. In vitro, a few CMV-associated chains proved specific for CMV antigens. When analyzed later, a missense DCLRE1C variant was found to be linked to TCR beta V- and J-gene trimming.

The sequencing sample was made of PBMCs. V and J are TRBV28 and TRBJ2-5, with TRBD2 identical over 11 bases. This sequence originates from a woman aged 45-60 years in good health and CMV-seropositive. The CDR3 region is CASSPPSGGLAETQYF. The CDR3 region has the DNA TGTGCCAGCAGTCCTCCTAGCGGGGGGTTAGCGGAGACCCAGTACTTC. Full variable domain (outside the CDR3, taken from reference TRBV28 and TRBJ2-5): DVKVTQSSRYLVKRTGEKVFLECVQDMDHENMFWYRQDPGLGLRLIYFSYDVKMKEKGDIPEGYSVSREKKERFSLILESASTNQTSMYLCASSPPSGGLAETQYFGPGTRLLVL.